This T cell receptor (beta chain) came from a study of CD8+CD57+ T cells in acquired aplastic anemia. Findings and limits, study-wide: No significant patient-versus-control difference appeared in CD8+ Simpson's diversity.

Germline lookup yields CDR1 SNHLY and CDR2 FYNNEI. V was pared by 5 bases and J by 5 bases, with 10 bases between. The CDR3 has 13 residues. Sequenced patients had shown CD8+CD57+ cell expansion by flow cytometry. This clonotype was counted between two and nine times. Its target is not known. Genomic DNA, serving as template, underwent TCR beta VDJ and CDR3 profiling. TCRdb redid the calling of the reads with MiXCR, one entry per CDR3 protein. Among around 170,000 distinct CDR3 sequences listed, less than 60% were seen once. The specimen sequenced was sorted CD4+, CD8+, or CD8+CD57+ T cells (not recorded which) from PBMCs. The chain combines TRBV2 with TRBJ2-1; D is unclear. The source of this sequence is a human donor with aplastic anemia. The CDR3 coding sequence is TGTGCCAGCAGTAAACTTCGCAACAATGAGCAGTTCTTC. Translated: CASSKLRNNEQFF.